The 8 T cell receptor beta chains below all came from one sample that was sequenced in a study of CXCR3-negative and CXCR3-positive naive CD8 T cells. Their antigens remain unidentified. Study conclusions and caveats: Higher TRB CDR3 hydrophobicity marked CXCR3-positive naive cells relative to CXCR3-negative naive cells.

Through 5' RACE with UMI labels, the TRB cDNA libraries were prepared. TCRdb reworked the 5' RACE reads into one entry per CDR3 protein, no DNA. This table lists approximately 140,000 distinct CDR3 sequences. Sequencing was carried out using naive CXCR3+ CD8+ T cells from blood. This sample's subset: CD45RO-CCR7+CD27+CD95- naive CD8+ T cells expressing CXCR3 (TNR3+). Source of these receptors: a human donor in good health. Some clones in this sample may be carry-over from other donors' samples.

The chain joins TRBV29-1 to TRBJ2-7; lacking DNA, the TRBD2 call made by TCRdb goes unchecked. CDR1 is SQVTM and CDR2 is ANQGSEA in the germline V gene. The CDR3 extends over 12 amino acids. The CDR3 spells CSVEASSYEQYF.

The CDR3 loop is CSVRHNFDYEQYF. The chain employs TRBV29-1 and TRBJ2-7. CDR3 length: 13 amino acids. The germline V gene has CDR1 SQVTM and CDR2 ANQGSEA.

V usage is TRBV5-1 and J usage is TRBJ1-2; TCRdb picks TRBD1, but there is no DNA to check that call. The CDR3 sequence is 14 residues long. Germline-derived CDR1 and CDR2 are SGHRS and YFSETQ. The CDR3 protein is CASRPPGPRNGYTF.

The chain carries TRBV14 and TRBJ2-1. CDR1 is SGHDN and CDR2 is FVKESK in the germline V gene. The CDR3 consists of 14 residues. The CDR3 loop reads CASSQETSYNEQFF.

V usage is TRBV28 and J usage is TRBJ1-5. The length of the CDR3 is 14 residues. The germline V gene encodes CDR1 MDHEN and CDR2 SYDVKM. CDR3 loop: CASSLRPGNQPQHF.

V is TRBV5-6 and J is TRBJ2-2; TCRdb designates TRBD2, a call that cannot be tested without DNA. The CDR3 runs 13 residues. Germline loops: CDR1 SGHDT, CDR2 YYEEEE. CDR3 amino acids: CASSVSGKGELFF. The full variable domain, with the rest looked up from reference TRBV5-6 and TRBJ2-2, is DAGVTQSPTHLIKTRGQQVTLRCSPKSGHDTVSWYQQALGQGPQFIFQYYEEEERQRGNFPDRFSGHQFPNYSSELNVNALLLGDSALYLCASSVSGKGELFFGEGSRLTVL.

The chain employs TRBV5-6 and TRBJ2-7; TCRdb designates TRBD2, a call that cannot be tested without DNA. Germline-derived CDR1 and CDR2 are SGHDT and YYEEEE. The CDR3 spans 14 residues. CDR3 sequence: CASSGEGQPYEQYF.

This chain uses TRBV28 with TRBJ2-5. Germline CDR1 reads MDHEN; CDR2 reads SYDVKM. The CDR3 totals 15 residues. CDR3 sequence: CASSLSTVRIETQYF.